This T cell receptor (beta chain) is from a study of cytomegalovirus exposure and HLA in healthy donors. J lost 7 bases, V lost 4 bases, and 12 bases had no gene match. Per germline, CDR1 SGHDT and CDR2 YYEEEE. The CDR3 sequence is 15 residues long. The PCR made use of 60 Vbeta and 13 Jbeta primers. The assay was immunoSEQ multiplex PCR, and TCRdb's table has in-frame clones only and misses some. The sample has some 76,000 clones, 86% seen once. The receptor comes from a woman aged 25 to 39 in good health and CMV-seronegative. The chain recombines TRBV5-6 with TRBJ1-2; 8 bases match TRBD1. Input material: PBMCs. DNA of the CDR3: TGTGCCAGCAGCGCGGACAGGGCCCAAGGACGTGGCTACACCTTC. It translates to CASSADRAQGRGYTF.